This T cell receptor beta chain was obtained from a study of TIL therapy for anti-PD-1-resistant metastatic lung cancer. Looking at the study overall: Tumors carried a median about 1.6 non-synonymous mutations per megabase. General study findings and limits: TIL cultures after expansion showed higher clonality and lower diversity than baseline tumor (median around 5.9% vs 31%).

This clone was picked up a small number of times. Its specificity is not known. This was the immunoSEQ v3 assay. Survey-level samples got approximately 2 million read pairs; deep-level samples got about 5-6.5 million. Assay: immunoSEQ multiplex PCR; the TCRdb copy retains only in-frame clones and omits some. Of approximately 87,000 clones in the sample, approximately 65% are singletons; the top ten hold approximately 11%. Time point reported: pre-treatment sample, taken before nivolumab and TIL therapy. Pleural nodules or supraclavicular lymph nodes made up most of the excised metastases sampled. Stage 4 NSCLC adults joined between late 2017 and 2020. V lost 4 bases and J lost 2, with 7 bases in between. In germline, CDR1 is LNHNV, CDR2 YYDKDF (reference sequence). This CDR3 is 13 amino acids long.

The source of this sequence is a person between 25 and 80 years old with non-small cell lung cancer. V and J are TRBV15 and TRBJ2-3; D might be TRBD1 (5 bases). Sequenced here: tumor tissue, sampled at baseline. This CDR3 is CATSMGLTDTQYF. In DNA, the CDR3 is TGTGCCACCAGCATGGGGCTCACAGATACGCAGTATTTT.